This T cell receptor beta chain was captured in a study of cytomegalovirus exposure and HLA in healthy donors. Study-wide background: Of a few hundred genotyped donors, 75% to 90% grouped in the Caucasian-associated ancestry cluster. Study results and caveats: Altogether, about 160 TCR beta chains were recorded as cytomegalovirus-associated. For presence/absence analyses, sequencing depth was assumed to be roughly uniform across donors.

Every donor was a healthy person donating bone marrow. The primer mix had 60 Vbeta and 13 Jbeta primers. The method was immunoSEQ multiplex PCR; TCRdb's version includes in-frame clones alone and lacks a portion of them. Among some 150,000 clones listed, 79% were seen once. Trimming took 5 bases from V and 1 from J; bases not matched to a gene: 6. Germline V CDR1 and CDR2: LNHDA, SQIVND (reference sequence). CDR3 length: 17 amino acids. A word on this clone: Its specificity is unknown.

This receptor was obtained from a man aged 45-65 years in good health and CMV-seropositive. This chain joins TRBV19 and TRBJ2-2; 11 bases are a match to TRBD2. The sequenced sample consisted of PBMCs. This CDR3 reads CASSPIAGGLNTGELFF. CDR3 coding DNA: TGTGCCAGTAGTCCGATAGCGGGAGGGTTGAACACCGGGGAGCTGTTTTTT.